This T cell receptor beta chain was sequenced for a study of blood T cell repertoires in COVID-19. On the study more broadly: Samples came from the United States, Italy and Spain, spanning acute and convalescent COVID-19. From T cells, B-cell-depleted T cells, or PBMCs came the material, which was cDNA or gDNA.

As processed by the authors: Estimated nucleated cell counts came from reference gene primer amplification. Assay used: immunoSEQ multiplex PCR; TCRdb lists only in-frame clones, some missing. V, J and clone size reflect that table, while D and trimming were determined from the DNA. The sample has about 150,000 clones, just under 85% seen once. The germline CDR1 and CDR2 sequences are SGHTS and YDEGEE. Trimming removed 7 bases from V and 4 bases from J, with 17 bases in between. The CDR3 contains 14 residues. This sequence originates from a woman aged 55-75 years with acute or convalescent COVID-19. The sequenced material came from peripheral blood. The V gene is TRBV5-8, the J gene TRBJ1-2; D unclear. CDR3 in DNA: TGTGCCAGCGGCTATACCGACAAGGCCTATGGCTACACCTTC. Protein sequence: CASGYTDKAYGYTF. The variable domain in full, completed from reference TRBV5-8 and TRBJ1-2, reads EAGVTQSPTHLIKTRGQQATLRCSPISGHTSVYWYQQALGLGLQFLLWYDEGEERNRGNFPPRFSGRQFPNYSSELNVNALELEDSALYLCASGYTDKAYGYTFGSGTRLTVV.